This entry features one T cell receptor (beta chain) sequence. Antigen unknown. Per the germline V gene, CDR1 is MNHEY and CDR2 is SVGAGI. CDR3 length: 16 residues. Unmatched junction bases numbered 17, after V lost 4 bases and J lost 10 bases. The sample belongs to a study of cytomegalovirus exposure and HLA in healthy donors. Notes on the study in general: Reportedly, cytomegalovirus status was diagnosed with high sensitivity and specificity. Most TCR sequences were seen very rarely across donors, but some public TCRs occurred in many.

Researchers ran the PCR with 60 Vbeta and 13 Jbeta primers. Study processing details: An analysis that came later counted 60 million to 80 million unique TCR beta chains, roughly 11 million shared. The repertoire was sequenced with immunoSEQ multiplex PCR; TCRdb's copy has only in-frame clones and lacks some. V and J calls and clone size are given by that table; D and trimming were obtained from the DNA. Here the sample spans 150,000 to 200,000 clones, 84% being singletons. The chain employs TRBV6-5 and TRBJ1-2; 8 positions agree with TRBD1. The sample was PBMCs. This clonotype was obtained from a boy between 5 and 17 years old in good health and CMV-seronegative. CDR3 sequence (DNA): TGTGCCAGCAGTTTAGCAGGGGGCGCAAAGTTAAGTGACTACACCTTC. Amino acid sequence: CASSLAGGAKLSDYTF.